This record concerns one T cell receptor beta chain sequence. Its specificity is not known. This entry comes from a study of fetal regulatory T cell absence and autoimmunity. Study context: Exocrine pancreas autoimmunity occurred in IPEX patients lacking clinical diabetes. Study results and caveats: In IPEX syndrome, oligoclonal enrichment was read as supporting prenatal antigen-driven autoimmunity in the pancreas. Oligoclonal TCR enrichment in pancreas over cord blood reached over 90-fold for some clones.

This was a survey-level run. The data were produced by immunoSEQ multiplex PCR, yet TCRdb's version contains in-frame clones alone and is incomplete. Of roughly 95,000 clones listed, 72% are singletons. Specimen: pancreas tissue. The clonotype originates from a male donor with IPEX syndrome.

Here the CDR3 reads CASKGGLETDTQYF. The CDR3 DNA reads as TGCGCCTCCAAGGGGGGACTAGAGACAGATACGCAGTATTTT. The rearrangement links TRBV10-1 to TRBJ2-3, with TRBD2 matching 8 bases. This CDR3 spans 14 amino acids. The germline V gene has CDR1 WNHNN and CDR2 SYGVQD (reference sequence). V lost 11 bases to trimming and J lost 3 bases; unmatched junction nucleotides: 10.